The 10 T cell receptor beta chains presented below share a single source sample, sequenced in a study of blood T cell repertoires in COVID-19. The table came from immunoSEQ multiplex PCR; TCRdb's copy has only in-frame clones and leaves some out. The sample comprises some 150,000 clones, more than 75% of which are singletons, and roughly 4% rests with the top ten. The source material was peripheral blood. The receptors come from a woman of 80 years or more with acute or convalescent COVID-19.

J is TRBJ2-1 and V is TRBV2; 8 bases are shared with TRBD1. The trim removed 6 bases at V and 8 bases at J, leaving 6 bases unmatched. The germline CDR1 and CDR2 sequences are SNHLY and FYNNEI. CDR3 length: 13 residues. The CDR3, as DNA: TGTGCCAGCAGGACGGACAGGGCCCATGAGCAGTTCTTC. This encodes CASRTDRAHEQFF.

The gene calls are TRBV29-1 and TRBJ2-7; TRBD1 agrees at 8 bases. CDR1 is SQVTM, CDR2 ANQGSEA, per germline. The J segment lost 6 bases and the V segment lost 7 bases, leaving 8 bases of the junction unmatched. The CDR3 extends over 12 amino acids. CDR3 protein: CSGRTGYSEQYF. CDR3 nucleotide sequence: TGCAGCGGGAGGACAGGGTACTCCGAGCAGTACTTC.

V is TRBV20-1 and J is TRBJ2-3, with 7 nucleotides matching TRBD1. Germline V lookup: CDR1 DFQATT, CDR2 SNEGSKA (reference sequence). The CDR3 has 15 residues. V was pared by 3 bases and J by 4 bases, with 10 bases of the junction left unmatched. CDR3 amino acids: CSASPSQGVSDTQYF. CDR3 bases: TGCAGTGCTAGTCCGAGCCAGGGGGTGTCAGATACGCAGTATTTT.

Here the CDR3 DNA reads TGTGCCAGCAGCGTAGGGACAGGGGCTAATGAAAAACTGTTTTTT. Residues: CASSVGTGANEKLFF. The chain recombines TRBV9 with TRBJ1-4, with TRBD1 identical over 9 bases. The V gene end was trimmed by 0 bases and the J gene end by 3 bases; junction bases not matched to a gene: 0. The CDR3 loop spans 15 amino acids. The germline gives CDR1 SGDLS, CDR2 YYNGEE. Full variable domain (missing parts from reference TRBV9 and TRBJ1-4): DSGVTQTPKHLITATGQRVTLRCSPRSGDLSVYWYQQSLDQGLQFLIQYYNGEERAKGNILERFSAQQFPDLHSELNLSSLELGDSALYFCASSVGTGANEKLFFGSGTQLSVL.

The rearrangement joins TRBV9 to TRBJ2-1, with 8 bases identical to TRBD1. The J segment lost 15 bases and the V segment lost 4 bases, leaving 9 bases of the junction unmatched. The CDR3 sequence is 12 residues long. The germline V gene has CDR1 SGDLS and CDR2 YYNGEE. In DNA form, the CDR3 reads TGTGCCAGCAGCCGAACAGGGGGAGAACCGTTCTTC. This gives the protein CASSRTGGEPFF.

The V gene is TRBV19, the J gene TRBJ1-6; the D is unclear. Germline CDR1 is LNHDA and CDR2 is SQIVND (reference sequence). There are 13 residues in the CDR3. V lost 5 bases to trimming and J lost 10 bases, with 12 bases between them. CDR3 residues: CASSLEANSPLHF. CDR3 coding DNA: TGTGCCAGTAGTCTCGAGGCGAACTCACCCCTCCACTTT.

The CDR3 sequence: CAWSLGGRYEQYF. In DNA form, the CDR3 reads TGTGCCTGGAGCCTGGGGGGTAGGTACGAGCAGTACTTC. The chain joins TRBV30 to TRBJ2-7; D is perhaps TRBD2 (6 bases). Looked up from germline, CDR1 is GTSNPN and CDR2 is SVGIG (reference sequence). CDR3 length: 13 amino acids. With 3 bases removed from V and 4 bases from J, the gap between germline ends came to 13 bases.

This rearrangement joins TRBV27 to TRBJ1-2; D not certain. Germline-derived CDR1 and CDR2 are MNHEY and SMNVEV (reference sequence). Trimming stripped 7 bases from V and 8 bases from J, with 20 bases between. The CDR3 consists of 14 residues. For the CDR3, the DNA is TGTGCCAGCATGCCCGGCCCGAGGTCCCCAGGCTACACCTTC. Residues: CASMPGPRSPGYTF.

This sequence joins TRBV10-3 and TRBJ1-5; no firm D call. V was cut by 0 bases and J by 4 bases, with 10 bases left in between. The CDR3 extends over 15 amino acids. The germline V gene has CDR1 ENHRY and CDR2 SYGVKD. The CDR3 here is CAISESNSRNQPQHF. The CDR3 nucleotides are TGTGCCATCAGTGAGTCGAACAGCCGTAATCAGCCCCAGCATTTT.

CDR3 sequence (DNA): TGCGCCAGCAGCTCCCTAGCGGGAGTTAGCACAGATACGCAGTATTTT. Its protein product is CASSSLAGVSTDTQYF. The chain couples TRBV5-1 to TRBJ2-3; 10 bases match TRBD2. The V gene's germline CDR1 is SGHRS and CDR2 YFSETQ. Trimming at V came to 3 bases and at J to 0 bases, leaving 4 bases not matched to a gene. This CDR3 has 16 residues. The whole variable domain, filled in from reference TRBV5-1 and TRBJ2-3, reads KAGVTQTPRYLIKTRGQQVTLSCSPISGHRSVSWYQQTPGQGLQFLFEYFSETQRNKGNFPGRFSGRQFSNSRSEMNVSTLELGDSALYLCASSSLAGVSTDTQYFGPGTRLTVL.